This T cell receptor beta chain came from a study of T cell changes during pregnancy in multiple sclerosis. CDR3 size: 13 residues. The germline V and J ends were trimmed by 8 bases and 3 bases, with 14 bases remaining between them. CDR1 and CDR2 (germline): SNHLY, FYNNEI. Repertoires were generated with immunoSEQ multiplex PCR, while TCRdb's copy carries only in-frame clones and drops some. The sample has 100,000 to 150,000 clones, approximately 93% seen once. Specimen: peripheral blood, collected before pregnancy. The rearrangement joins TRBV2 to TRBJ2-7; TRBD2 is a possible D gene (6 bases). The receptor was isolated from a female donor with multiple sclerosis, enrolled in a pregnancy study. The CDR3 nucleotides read TGTGCCAGCCGATTGGACGGGAGCTACGAGCAGTACTTC. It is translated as CASRLDGSYEQYF.